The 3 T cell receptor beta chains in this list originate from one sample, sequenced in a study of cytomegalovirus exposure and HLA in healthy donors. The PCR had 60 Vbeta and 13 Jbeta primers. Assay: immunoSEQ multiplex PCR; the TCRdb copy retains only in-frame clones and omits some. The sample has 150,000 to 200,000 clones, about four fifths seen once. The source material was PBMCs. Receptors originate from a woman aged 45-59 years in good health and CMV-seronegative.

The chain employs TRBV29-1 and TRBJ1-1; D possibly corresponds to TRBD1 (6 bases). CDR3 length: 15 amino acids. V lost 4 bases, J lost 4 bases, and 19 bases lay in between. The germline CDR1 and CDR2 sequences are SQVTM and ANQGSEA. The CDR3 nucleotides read TGCAGCGTTGTGTATCACAGGGTCGGCGGCACTGAAGCTTTCTTT. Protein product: CSVVYHRVGGTEAFF.

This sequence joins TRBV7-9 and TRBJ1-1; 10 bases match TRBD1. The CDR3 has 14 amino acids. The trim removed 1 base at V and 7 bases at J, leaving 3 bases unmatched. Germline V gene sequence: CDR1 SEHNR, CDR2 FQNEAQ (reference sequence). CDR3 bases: TGTGCCAGCAGCTTAGACCGGGACAGGGGTGAAGCTTTCTTT. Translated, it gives CASSLDRDRGEAFF. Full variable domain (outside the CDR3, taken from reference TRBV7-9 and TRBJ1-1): DTGVSQNPRHKITKRGQNVTFRCDPISEHNRLYWYRQTLGQGPEFLTYFQNEAQLEKSRLLSDRFSAERPKGSFSTLEIQRTEQGDSAMYLCASSLDRDRGEAFFGQGTRLTVV.

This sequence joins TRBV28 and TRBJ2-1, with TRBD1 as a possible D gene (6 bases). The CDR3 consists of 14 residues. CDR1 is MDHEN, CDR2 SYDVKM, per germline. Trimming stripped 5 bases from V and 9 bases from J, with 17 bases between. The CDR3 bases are TGTGCCAGCAGTAACATTGGGGGCGGAGGTGAGCAGTTCTTC. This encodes CASSNIGGGGEQFF. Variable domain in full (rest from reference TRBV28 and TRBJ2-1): DVKVTQSSRYLVKRTGEKVFLECVQDMDHENMFWYRQDPGLGLRLIYFSYDVKMKEKGDIPEGYSVSREKKERFSLILESASTNQTSMYLCASSNIGGGGEQFFGPGTRLTVL.